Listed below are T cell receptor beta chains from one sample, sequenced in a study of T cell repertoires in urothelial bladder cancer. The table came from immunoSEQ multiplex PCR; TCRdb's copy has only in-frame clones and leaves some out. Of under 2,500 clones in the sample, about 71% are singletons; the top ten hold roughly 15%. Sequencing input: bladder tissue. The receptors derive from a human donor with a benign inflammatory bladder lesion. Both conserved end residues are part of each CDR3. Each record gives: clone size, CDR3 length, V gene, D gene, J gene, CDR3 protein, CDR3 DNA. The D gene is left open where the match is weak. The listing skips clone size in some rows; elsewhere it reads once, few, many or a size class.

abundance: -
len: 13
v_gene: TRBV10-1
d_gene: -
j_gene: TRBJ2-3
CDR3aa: CASSRTGEDTQYF
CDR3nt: TGCGCCAGCAGCCGAACCGGTGAAGATACGCAGTATTTT

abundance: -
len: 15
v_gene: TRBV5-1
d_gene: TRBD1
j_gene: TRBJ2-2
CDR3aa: CASRPDRGVTGELFF
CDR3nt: TGCGCCAGCAGACCAGACAGGGGTGTCACCGGGGAGCTGTTTTTT

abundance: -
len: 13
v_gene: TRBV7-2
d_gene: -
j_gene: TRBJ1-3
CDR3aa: CASSPDRRNTIYF
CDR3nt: TGTGCCAGCAGCCCCGACAGGCGGAACACCATATATTTT

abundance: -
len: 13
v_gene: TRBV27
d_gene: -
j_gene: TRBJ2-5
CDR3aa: CASSLSSGETQYF
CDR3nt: TGTGCCAGCAGTTTATCCTCGGGTGAGACCCAGTACTTC

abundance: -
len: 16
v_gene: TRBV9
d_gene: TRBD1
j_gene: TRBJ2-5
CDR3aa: CASSVAPRTGGETQYF
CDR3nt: TGTGCCAGCAGCGTAGCCCCCCGGACAGGGGGAGAGACCCAGTACTTC

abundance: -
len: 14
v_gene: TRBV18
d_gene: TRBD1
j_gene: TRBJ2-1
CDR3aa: CASSLETGEGEQFF
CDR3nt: TGTGCCAGCTCACTTGAGACAGGGGAAGGCGAGCAGTTCTTC

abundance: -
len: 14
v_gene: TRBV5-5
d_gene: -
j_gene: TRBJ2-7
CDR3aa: CASSRAAGPREQYF
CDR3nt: TGTGCCAGCAGCCGTGCAGCGGGCCCGCGGGAGCAGTACTTC

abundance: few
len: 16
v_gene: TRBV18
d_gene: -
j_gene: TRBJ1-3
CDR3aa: CASSPLVEGGGNTIYF
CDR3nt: TGTGCCAGCTCACCCCTGGTCGAGGGCGGTGGAAACACCATATATTTT

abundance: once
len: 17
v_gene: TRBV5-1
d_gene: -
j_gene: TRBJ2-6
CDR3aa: CASSLGTVSSGANVLTF
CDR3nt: TGCGCCAGCAGCTTGGGGACGGTTAGCTCTGGGGCCAACGTCCTGACTTTC

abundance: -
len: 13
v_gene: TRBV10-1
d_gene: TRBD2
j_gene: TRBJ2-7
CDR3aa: CASSASGSYEQYF
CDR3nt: TGCGCCAGCAGTGCTAGCGGCTCCTACGAGCAGTACTTC

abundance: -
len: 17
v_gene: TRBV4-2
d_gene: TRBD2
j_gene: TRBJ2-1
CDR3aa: CASSQEYLAGGPNEQFF
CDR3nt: TGTGCCAGCAGCCAAGAGTACCTAGCGGGAGGGCCCAATGAGCAGTTCTTC

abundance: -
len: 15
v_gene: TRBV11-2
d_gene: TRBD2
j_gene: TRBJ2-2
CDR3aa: CASSPSGRDTGELFF
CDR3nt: TGTGCCAGCAGCCCCAGCGGGAGGGACACCGGGGAGCTGTTTTTT

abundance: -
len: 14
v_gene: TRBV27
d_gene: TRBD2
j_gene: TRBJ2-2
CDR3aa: CASRTTSGRGELFF
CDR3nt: TGTGCCAGCAGGACGACTAGCGGGAGGGGGGAGCTGTTTTTT

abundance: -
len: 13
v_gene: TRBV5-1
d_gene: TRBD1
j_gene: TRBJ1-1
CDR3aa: CASSFGQGTEAFF
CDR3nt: TGCGCCAGCAGCTTTGGACAGGGCACTGAAGCTTTCTTT

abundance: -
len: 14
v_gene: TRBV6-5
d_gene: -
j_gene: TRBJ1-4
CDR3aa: CASRRDMENEKLFF
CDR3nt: TGTGCCAGCAGACGGGACATGGAGAATGAAAAACTGTTTTTT

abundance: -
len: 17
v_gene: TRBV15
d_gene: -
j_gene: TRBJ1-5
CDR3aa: CATSRDYSYTSNQPQHF
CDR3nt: TGTGCCACCAGCAGAGATTACAGCTATACTAGCAATCAGCCCCAGCATTTT

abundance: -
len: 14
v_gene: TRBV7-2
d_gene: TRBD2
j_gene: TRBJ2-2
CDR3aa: CASSRTSDTGELFF
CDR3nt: TGTGCCAGCAGCCGGACTAGCGACACCGGGGAGCTGTTTTTT

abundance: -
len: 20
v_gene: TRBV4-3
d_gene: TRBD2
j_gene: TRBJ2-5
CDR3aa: CASSRAPPGTSGRAGETQYF
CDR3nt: TGCGCCAGCAGCCGAGCACCCCCCGGGACTAGCGGGAGGGCCGGAGAGACCCAGTACTTC

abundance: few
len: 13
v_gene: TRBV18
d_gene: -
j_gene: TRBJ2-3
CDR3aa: CASSEHRTDTQYF
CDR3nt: TGTGCCAGCTCAGAACACCGCACAGATACGCAGTATTTT

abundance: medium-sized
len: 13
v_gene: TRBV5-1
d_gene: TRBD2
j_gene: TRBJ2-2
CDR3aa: CASSGTSTGELFF
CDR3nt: TGCGCCAGTAGCGGGACTAGCACCGGGGAGCTGTTTTTT

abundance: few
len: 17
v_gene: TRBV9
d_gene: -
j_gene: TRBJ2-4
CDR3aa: CASSVEYQGRGKNIQYF
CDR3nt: TGTGCCAGCAGCGTAGAGTACCAGGGGCGTGGGAAAAACATTCAGTACTTC

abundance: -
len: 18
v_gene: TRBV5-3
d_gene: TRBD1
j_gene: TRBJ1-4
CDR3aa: CARSCSAGGLRVNEKLFF
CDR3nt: TGTGCCAGAAGCTGCTCGGCAGGGGGGCTGCGGGTTAATGAAAAACTGTTTTTT

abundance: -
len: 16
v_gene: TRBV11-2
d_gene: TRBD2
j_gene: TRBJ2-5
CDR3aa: CASRGKGAGGTETQYF
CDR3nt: TGTGCCAGCAGGGGGAAGGGAGCGGGAGGGACGGAGACCCAGTACTTC

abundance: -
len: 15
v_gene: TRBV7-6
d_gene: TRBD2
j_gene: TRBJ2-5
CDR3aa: CASSSRTSGTETQYF
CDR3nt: TGTGCCAGCAGCTCCCGGACTAGCGGGACGGAGACCCAGTACTTC